This TCR beta chain was recovered during a study of identical twins. Study-wide points: Abundant cord blood beta clonotypes carried fewer insertions; memory repertoires showed none.

This clonotype was recorded at least ten times. Its antigen remains unknown. CDR3 size: 14 residues. Per germline, CDR1 SGHRS and CDR2 YFSETQ. Trimming cost V 0 bases and J 3 bases, with 7 bases left between them. After template switching added a universal primer site, the resulting cDNA carried unique molecular identifiers. One entry per CDR3 protein results from TCRdb running MiXCR on the 5' RACE reads. The data show fewer than 350,000 distinct CDR3 sequences, roughly 8.6% seen once. The sample was also reused in another study, on yellow fever vaccine responses in identical twins. That work adds: Twins reportedly had a vaccine T cell response that seemed partly convergent, partly personalized.

The receptor's source is a woman aged 18 to 35 in good health. This sequence joins TRBV5-1 and TRBJ1-5, with a tentative D call TRBD1 (5 bases). What was sequenced was memory (CD45RO+) T cells sorted from blood. The CDR3: CASSLEGANQPQHF. CDR3 nucleotide sequence: TGCGCCAGCAGCTTGGAAGGGGCCAATCAGCCCCAGCATTTT.